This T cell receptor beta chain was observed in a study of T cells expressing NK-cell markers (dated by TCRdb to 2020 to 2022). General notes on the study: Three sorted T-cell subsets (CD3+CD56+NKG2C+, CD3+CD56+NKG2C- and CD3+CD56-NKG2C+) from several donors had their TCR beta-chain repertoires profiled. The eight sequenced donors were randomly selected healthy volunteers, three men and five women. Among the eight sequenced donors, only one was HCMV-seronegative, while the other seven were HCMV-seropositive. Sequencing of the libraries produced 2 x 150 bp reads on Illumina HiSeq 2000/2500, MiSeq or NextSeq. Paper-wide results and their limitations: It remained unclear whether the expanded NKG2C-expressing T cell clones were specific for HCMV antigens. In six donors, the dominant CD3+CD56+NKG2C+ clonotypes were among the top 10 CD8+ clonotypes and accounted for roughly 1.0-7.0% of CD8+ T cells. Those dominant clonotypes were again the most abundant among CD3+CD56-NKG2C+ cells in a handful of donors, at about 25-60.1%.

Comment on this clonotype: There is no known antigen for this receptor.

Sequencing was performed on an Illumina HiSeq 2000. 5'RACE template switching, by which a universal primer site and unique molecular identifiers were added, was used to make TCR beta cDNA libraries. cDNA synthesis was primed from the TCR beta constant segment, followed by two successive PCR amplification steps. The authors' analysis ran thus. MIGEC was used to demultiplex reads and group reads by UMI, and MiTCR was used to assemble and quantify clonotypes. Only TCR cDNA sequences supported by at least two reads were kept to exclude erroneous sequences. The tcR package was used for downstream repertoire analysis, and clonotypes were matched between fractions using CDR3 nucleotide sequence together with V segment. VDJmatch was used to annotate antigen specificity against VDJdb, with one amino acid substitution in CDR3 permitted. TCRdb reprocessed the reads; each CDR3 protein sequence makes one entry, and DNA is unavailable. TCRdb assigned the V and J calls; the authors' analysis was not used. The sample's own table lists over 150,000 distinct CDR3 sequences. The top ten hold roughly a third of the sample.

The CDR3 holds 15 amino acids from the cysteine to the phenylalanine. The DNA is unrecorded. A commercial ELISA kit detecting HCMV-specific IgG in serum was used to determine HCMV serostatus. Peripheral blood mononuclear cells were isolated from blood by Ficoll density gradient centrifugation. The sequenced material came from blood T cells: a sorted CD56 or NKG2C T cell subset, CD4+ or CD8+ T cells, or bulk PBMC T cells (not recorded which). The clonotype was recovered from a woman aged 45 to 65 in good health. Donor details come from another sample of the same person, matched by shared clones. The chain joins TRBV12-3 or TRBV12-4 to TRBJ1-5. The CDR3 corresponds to CASSFLLWENQPQHF.